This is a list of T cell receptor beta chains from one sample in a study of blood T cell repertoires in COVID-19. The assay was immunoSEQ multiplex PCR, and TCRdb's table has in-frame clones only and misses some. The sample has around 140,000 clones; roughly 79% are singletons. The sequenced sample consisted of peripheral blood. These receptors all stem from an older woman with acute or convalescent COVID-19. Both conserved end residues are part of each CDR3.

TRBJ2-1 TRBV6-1 CASSERVGEGEQFF
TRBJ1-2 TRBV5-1 CASSPPAGDGYTF
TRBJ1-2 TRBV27 CAVLWGQSMNYGYTF
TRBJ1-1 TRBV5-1 CASSLAWGLGEAFF
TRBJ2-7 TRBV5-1 CASSLEGTGIPGEQYF
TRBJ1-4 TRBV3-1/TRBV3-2 CASSLHNAGVNEKLFF
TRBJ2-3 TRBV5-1 CASRRGQTSSDTQYF
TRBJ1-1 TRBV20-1 CSARAGTEAFF
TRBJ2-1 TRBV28 CASSINAGTSFNEQFF
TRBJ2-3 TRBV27 CASRDQLGLAGGEVGTQYF
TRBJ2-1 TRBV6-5 CASSYDSGRYNEQFF
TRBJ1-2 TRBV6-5 CASSRGPNYGYTF
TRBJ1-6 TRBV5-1 CASSSSADSLRSLHF
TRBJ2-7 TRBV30 CAWSGGGLIYEQYF
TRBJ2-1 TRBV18 CASSLYSGRRNEQFF
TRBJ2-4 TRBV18 CASSPPFVARQGAWSIQYF
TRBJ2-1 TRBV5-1 CASGIAGGRNNEQFF
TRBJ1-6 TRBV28 CASSLLSGTDNSPLHF
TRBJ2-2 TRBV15 CATYSPGTAGSGELFF
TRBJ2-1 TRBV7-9 CASSLAAGGRWVYNEQFF
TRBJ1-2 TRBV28 CASSLFGGGYTF
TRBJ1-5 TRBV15 CATSRGQFVTASNQPQHF
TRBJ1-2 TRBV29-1 CSVVGGKFNYGYTF
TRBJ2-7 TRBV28 CASTAPGAPLHF
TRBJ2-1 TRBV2 CASSANNEQFF
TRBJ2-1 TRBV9 CASSVVGQGAHEQFF
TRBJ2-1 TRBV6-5 CATKELAGSLEQFF
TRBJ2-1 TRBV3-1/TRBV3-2 CASSPLRRARSYNEQFF
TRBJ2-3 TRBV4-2 CASSPLSGVSQYF
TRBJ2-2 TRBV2 CATRRTTNTGELFF
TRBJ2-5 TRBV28 CASSFLAGVKETQYF
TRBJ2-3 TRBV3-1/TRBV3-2 CASSHGGTDTQYF
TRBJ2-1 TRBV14 CASSLGLAGYNEQFF
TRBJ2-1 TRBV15 CATSRSVASRFNEQFF
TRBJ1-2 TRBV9 CASSVDRGNYGYTF
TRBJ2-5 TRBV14 CASSPQARGGVEKTQYF
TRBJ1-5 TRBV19 CASSIPGQGAGQPQHF
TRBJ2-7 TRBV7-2 CASSHNKIYEQYF
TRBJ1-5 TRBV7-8 CASSRTSGTGTGSNQPQHF
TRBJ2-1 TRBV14 CASSQKRRAGSWNNEQFF
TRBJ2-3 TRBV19 CASSIEVAGWWGTDTQYF
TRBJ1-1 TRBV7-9 CASSLAKVGEEAFF
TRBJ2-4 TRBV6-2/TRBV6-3 CASSTLGLAGTKNIQYF
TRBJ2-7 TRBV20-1 CSASTGSYEQYF
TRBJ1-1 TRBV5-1 CASSPDILTEAFF
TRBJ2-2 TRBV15 CATSRTKRGIAGELFF
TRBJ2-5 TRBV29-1 CSVEDGLAKTQYF
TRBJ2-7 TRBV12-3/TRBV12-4 CASSLFRGGQYF
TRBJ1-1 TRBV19 CASRTGTGAMNTEAFF
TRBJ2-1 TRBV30 CAWSVSQRERDEQFF
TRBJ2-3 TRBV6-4 CASMKLTTSTDTQYF
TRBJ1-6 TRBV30 CACRTGASYNSPLHF
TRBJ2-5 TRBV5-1 CASAPGLVQETQYF
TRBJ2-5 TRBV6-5 CASRREETQYF
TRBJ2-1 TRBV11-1 CASSLARRRPAYNEQFF
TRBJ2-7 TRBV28 CASSFLWGRTYEQYF
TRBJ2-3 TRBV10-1 CASRRDFTDTQYF
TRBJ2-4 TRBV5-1 CASSTQGRGNIQYF